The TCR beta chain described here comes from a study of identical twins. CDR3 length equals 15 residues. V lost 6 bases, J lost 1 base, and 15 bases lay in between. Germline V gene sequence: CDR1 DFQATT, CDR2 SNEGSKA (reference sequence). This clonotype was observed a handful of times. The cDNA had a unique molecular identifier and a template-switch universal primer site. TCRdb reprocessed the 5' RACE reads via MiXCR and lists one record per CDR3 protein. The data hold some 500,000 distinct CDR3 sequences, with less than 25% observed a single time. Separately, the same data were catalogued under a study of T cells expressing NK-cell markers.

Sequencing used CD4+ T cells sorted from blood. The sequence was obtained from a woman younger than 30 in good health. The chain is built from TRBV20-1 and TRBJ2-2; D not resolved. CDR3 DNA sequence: TGCAGTGCCTCCGGCCAAACCTTGAACACCGGGGAGCTGTTTTTT. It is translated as CSASGQTLNTGELFF.